This T cell receptor (beta chain) was profiled in a study of PD-1 blockade in classical Hodgkin lymphoma. Each of the patients experienced relapse following autologous stem cell transplantation, and their brentuximab vedotin exposure differed. About this clone: Its target is not known. The sample has other DNA sequences that encode this CDR3 too.

The CDR3 has 10 residues. Trimming cost V 6 bases and J 5 bases, with 5 bases left between them. Germline CDR1 and CDR2: SQVTM and ANQGSEA. Study-level findings and limits: Patients newly diagnosed and complete responders had comparable baseline diversity.

Assay: immunoSEQ multiplex PCR; the TCRdb copy retains only in-frame clones and omits some. The table lists around 100,000 clones, 75% to 90% of them singletons, with about 7.1% in the top ten. The chain combines TRBV29-1 with TRBJ2-4; D unclear. Sequencing was performed on peripheral blood mononuclear cells (PBMCs), taken before the second cycle of nivolumab. The TCR was taken from a human donor with classical Hodgkin lymphoma. The CDR3 sequence is CSVGENIQYF. The CDR3 DNA is TGCAGCGTAGGAGAAAACATTCAGTACTTC. Based on the CDR3 plus reference TRBV29-1 and TRBJ2-4, the full variable domain is SAVISQKPSRDICQRGTSLTIQCQVDSQVTMMFWYRQQPGQSLTLIATANQGSEATYESGFVIDKFPISRPNLTFSTLTVSNMSPEDSSIYLCSVGENIQYFGAGTRLSVL.